One T cell receptor beta chain is described in this entry. This record belongs to a study of shared clonotypes between healthy human individuals. The repertoire was sequenced with immunoSEQ multiplex PCR; TCRdb's copy has only in-frame clones and lacks some. The table lists roughly 1,100,000 clones, more than 65% of them singletons. The CDR3 has 13 residues. Trimming left V 5 bases short and J 5 bases short, with 11 bases between. Germline lookup yields CDR1 LNHDA and CDR2 SQIVND (reference sequence). The clonotype was recovered from a man between 18 and 35 years old in good health. The V call is TRBV19, the J call TRBJ2-3, with D possibly TRBD2 on 5 matching bases. The sample consisted of memory CD4+ T cells sorted from blood. Subset defined: CD45RA-negative fraction. CDR3 region: CASSEGRRDTQYF. The CDR3 nucleotides are TGTGCCAGTAGTGAGGGTCGGCGAGATACGCAGTATTTT.